Listed below are T cell receptor beta chains from one sample, sequenced in a study of T cell responses to AZD1222 COVID-19 vaccine. Clones were sequenced by immunoSEQ multiplex PCR, and TCRdb holds only the in-frame ones, with some missing. The repertoire holds roughly 50,000 clones, about 80% seen once, with around 6.6% in the top ten. The sequenced sample was peripheral blood, obtained on day 0 of AZD1222 vaccination. The source of these receptors is an adult in good health. The CDR3 runs from the conserved cysteine through the conserved F or W. Fields, in order: V gene, D gene, J gene, clone size, CDR3 DNA, CDR3 protein. The D gene is left open where the match is weak. Rows may omit the clone size; those that give it use once, few, many or a size class.

V: TRBV28; D: .; J: TRBJ2-3; size: .; DNA: TGTGCCAGCAGTTCAGGGGGGGGGATCGGTTCAGATACGCAGTATTTT; CDR3: CASSSGGGIGSDTQYF
V: TRBV5-1; D: .; J: TRBJ1-4; size: .; DNA: TGCGCCAGCAGCTTATACACAGGGATGGGAGATGAAAAACTGTTTTTT; CDR3: CASSLYTGMGDEKLFF
V: TRBV6-5; D: TRBD1; J: TRBJ1-1; size: .; DNA: TGTGCCAGCAGTTCTCCCGGACAGGGAAGCACTGAAGCTTTCTTT; CDR3: CASSSPGQGSTEAFF
V: TRBV25-1; D: .; J: TRBJ1-1; size: .; DNA: TGTGCCAGCAGTGAGACGGGACCTGAAGCTTTCTTT; CDR3: CASSETGPEAFF
V: TRBV10-3; D: .; J: TRBJ1-1; size: many; DNA: TGTGCCATCAGTGATTATTTCGTGAGGGGAAGGGACACTGAAGCTTTCTTT; CDR3: CAISDYFVRGRDTEAFF
V: TRBV6-2/TRBV6-3; D: .; J: TRBJ1-2; size: .; DNA: TGTGCCAGCAGTCCGCCAGGGTGGGGCTACACCTTC; CDR3: CASSPPGWGYTF
V: TRBV5-4; D: TRBD1; J: TRBJ1-6; size: .; DNA: TGTGCCAGCAGACGGGACAGGGTGAATTCACCCCTCCACTTT; CDR3: CASRRDRVNSPLHF
V: TRBV11-2; D: TRBD1; J: TRBJ1-1; size: medium-sized; DNA: TGTGCCAGCACCGGAACAGGGGGCGACACTGAAGCTTTCTTT; CDR3: CASTGTGGDTEAFF
V: TRBV7-2; D: TRBD1; J: TRBJ1-1; size: .; DNA: TGTGCCAGCAGCTTGACAGGGGGCGCGGGTGAAGCTTTCTTT; CDR3: CASSLTGGAGEAFF
V: TRBV13; D: .; J: TRBJ1-4; size: .; DNA: TGTGCCAGCAGCTTAGATATAGGGGGTAATGAAAAACTGTTTTTT; CDR3: CASSLDIGGNEKLFF
V: TRBV2; D: .; J: TRBJ1-5; size: .; DNA: TGTGCCAGCAGCGGACAGAGCAATCAGCCCCAGCATTTT; CDR3: CASSGQSNQPQHF
V: TRBV5-1; D: .; J: TRBJ1-4; size: once; DNA: TGCGCCAGCAGCTTGGGTGGGGGGGACGAAAAACTGTTTTTT; CDR3: CASSLGGGDEKLFF
V: TRBV5-1; D: .; J: TRBJ2-7; size: .; DNA: TGCGCCAGCAGCTTAGGAGATTACTTACCGGGCGAGCAGTACTTC; CDR3: CASSLGDYLPGEQYF
V: TRBV7-9; D: TRBD2; J: TRBJ2-1; size: .; DNA: TGTGCCAGCAGCCTTAGCGGGGCCCACAATGAGCAGTTCTTC; CDR3: CASSLSGAHNEQFF
V: TRBV24-1; D: .; J: TRBJ2-1; size: few; DNA: TGTGCCACCAGGGGGGTTAGCGATGAGCAGTTCTTC; CDR3: CATRGVSDEQFF
V: TRBV12-3/TRBV12-4; D: TRBD2; J: TRBJ2-3; size: .; DNA: TGTGCCAGCAGTACTAGCGAGGCAGATACGCAGTATTTT; CDR3: CASSTSEADTQYF
V: TRBV10-2; D: TRBD1; J: TRBJ2-7; size: .; DNA: TGCGCCTCCTCGAGGGGACAGAACTACGAGCAGTACTTC; CDR3: CASSRGQNYEQYF
V: TRBV28; D: .; J: TRBJ1-2; size: .; DNA: TGTGCCAGCAGCACTACGGTCTATGGCTACACCTTC; CDR3: CASSTTVYGYTF
V: TRBV5-6; D: .; J: TRBJ1-2; size: .; DNA: TGTGCCAGCAGCTTGGGAGGGGCTTCTGGAGGCTACACCTTC; CDR3: CASSLGGASGGYTF
V: TRBV24-1; D: .; J: TRBJ2-3; size: .; DNA: TGTGCCACCAGTGCATGGCAGCCTTCAGATACGCAGTATTTT; CDR3: CATSAWQPSDTQYF
V: TRBV5-4; D: TRBD2; J: TRBJ2-3; size: .; DNA: TGTGCCAGCATCCCTAGCGGGGGGGCCACAGATACGCAGTATTTT; CDR3: CASIPSGGATDTQYF
V: TRBV6-2/TRBV6-3; D: .; J: TRBJ1-5; size: .; DNA: TGTGCCAGCAGTTACCACGACAAAGGGGGGTATCAGCCCCAGCATTTT; CDR3: CASSYHDKGGYQPQHF
V: TRBV7-8; D: .; J: TRBJ2-1; size: .; DNA: TGTGCCAGCAGCCCCCTAGACCCAGCTAGCGTCTATGAGCAGTTCTTC; CDR3: CASSPLDPASVYEQFF
V: TRBV6-5; D: .; J: TRBJ2-1; size: .; DNA: TGTGCCAGCAGTTACTCGGGTGCCAATGAGCAGTTCTTC; CDR3: CASSYSGANEQFF
V: TRBV28; D: TRBD2; J: TRBJ2-5; size: .; DNA: TGTGCCAGCAGTTTGGGCGGGAGGGAGACCCAGTACTTC; CDR3: CASSLGGRETQYF
V: TRBV4-1; D: .; J: TRBJ2-3; size: .; DNA: TGCGCCAGCAGCCAAGACAGGTCCACAGATACGCAGTATTTT; CDR3: CASSQDRSTDTQYF
V: TRBV10-1; D: TRBD1; J: TRBJ2-3; size: .; DNA: TGCGCCAGCAGTGAAGGCGTGAGACAGGGATCAGATACGCAGTATTTT; CDR3: CASSEGVRQGSDTQYF
V: TRBV7-2; D: .; J: TRBJ1-3; size: few; DNA: TGTGCCAGCAGCGCCTACTCTGGAAACACCATATATTTT; CDR3: CASSAYSGNTIYF
V: TRBV28; D: .; J: TRBJ1-6; size: once; DNA: TGTGCCAGCAGTTCCCCTCGCGACGGGGGGTCACCCCTCCACTTT; CDR3: CASSSPRDGGSPLHF
V: TRBV21-1; D: .; J: TRBJ2-7; size: .; DNA: TGTGCCAACAGAGGACAGCTTACGATTTACGAGCAGTACTTC; CDR3: CANRGQLTIYEQYF
V: TRBV6-6; D: TRBD1; J: TRBJ1-6; size: .; DNA: TGTGCCAGCAGTCGCCGGGACAGGGGAGGCTATAATTCACCCCTCCACTTT; CDR3: CASSRRDRGGYNSPLHF
V: TRBV5-8; D: .; J: TRBJ2-7; size: .; DNA: TGTGCCAGCAGCCGGGGATCCTACGAGCAGTACTTC; CDR3: CASSRGSYEQYF
V: TRBV5-4; D: .; J: TRBJ1-1; size: .; DNA: TGTGCCAGCAGCTTGCGATTCCGAGACAACACTGAAGCTTTCTTT; CDR3: CASSLRFRDNTEAFF
V: TRBV7-2; D: .; J: TRBJ1-2; size: .; DNA: TGTGCCAGCAGCTTAAATACAGGGAACTATGGCTACACCTTC; CDR3: CASSLNTGNYGYTF
V: TRBV3-1/TRBV3-2; D: .; J: TRBJ2-5; size: .; DNA: TGTGCCAGCAGCCAAGATCATACACCACAAGAGACCCAGTACTTC; CDR3: CASSQDHTPQETQYF
V: TRBV5-1; D: TRBD2; J: TRBJ2-3; size: .; DNA: TGCGCCAGCAGCTCGGGAGGGACTAGTGCCACAGATACGCAGTATTTT; CDR3: CASSSGGTSATDTQYF
V: TRBV7-9; D: .; J: TRBJ2-3; size: .; DNA: TGTGCCAGCAGCATCGCCCTGGCGGCTACCACAGATACGCAGTATTTT; CDR3: CASSIALAATTDTQYF
V: TRBV28; D: .; J: TRBJ1-2; size: .; DNA: TGTGCCAGCAGTTGGGATCGGGGCTACACCTTC; CDR3: CASSWDRGYTF
V: TRBV20-1; D: .; J: TRBJ1-5; size: .; DNA: TGCAGTGCTAGTACAGGCCAGCCCCAGCATTTT; CDR3: CSASTGQPQHF
V: TRBV12-3/TRBV12-4; D: .; J: TRBJ1-4; size: few; DNA: TGTGCCAGCAGTTTCGCTAATGAAAAACTGTTTTTT; CDR3: CASSFANEKLFF
V: TRBV28; D: TRBD1; J: TRBJ1-2; size: .; DNA: TGTGCCAGCAGTCATCCACAGGGGGCGCGGACAGGCTACACCTTC; CDR3: CASSHPQGARTGYTF
V: TRBV27; D: TRBD2; J: TRBJ2-1; size: once; DNA: TGTGCCAGCAGTTTATGGGCTAGCGGGAGGTTAGAGCATGAGCAGTTCTTC; CDR3: CASSLWASGRLEHEQFF
V: TRBV11-2; D: .; J: TRBJ1-5; size: .; DNA: TGTGCCAGCAGCTTACAAGGGGCAGATCAGCCCCAGCATTTT; CDR3: CASSLQGADQPQHF
V: TRBV5-1; D: TRBD1; J: TRBJ1-3; size: .; DNA: TGCGCCAGCAGCACGGACGGACAGGGAACCCCCAGCACCATATATTTT; CDR3: CASSTDGQGTPSTIYF
V: TRBV11-2; D: .; J: TRBJ1-1; size: .; DNA: TGTGCCAGCAGCTTTGACGGGACGGGCCATGAAGCTTTCTTT; CDR3: CASSFDGTGHEAFF
V: TRBV27; D: .; J: TRBJ2-1; size: .; DNA: TGTGCCAGCAGTAACCTCCCGGACTACAACAATGAGCAGTTCTTC; CDR3: CASSNLPDYNNEQFF
V: TRBV7-2; D: .; J: TRBJ2-7; size: .; DNA: TGTGCCAGCAGCTTGACTCGATACGAGCAGTACTTC; CDR3: CASSLTRYEQYF
V: TRBV24-1; D: .; J: TRBJ2-1; size: .; DNA: TGTGCCACCAGTGATTTTTATTCAGGGGCTCCCCAGTTCTTC; CDR3: CATSDFYSGAPQFF
V: TRBV6-2/TRBV6-3; D: .; J: TRBJ2-3; size: .; DNA: TGTGCCAGCAGTTACTTGACGGCAAAAGGGGGGCCAGATACGCAGTATTTT; CDR3: CASSYLTAKGGPDTQYF
V: TRBV25-1; D: .; J: TRBJ2-5; size: .; DNA: TGTGCCAGCAGCCCCCGGCCTTACGAAGAGACCCAGTACTTC; CDR3: CASSPRPYEETQYF
V: TRBV6-1; D: .; J: TRBJ1-2; size: .; DNA: TGTGCCAGCAGTGAACGAAACTATGGCTACACCTTC; CDR3: CASSERNYGYTF
V: TRBV6-5; D: .; J: TRBJ2-1; size: .; DNA: TGTGCCAGCAGAATTAGGTCTAGCGTTTACAATGAGCAGTTCTTC; CDR3: CASRIRSSVYNEQFF
V: TRBV2; D: TRBD1; J: TRBJ2-1; size: .; DNA: TGTGCCAGCGGAAAAAGACAGGGGGGCTCCTACAATGAGCAGTTCTTC; CDR3: CASGKRQGGSYNEQFF
V: TRBV28; D: .; J: TRBJ2-5; size: .; DNA: TGTGCCAGCAGTCCCTCGGACACTCCACAAGAGACCCAGTACTTC; CDR3: CASSPSDTPQETQYF
V: TRBV11-2; D: .; J: TRBJ2-7; size: .; DNA: TGTGCCAGCAGGAAAGGACACAGCTCCTACGAGCAGTACTTC; CDR3: CASRKGHSSYEQYF